Detailed here is one TCR beta chain. Its antigen remains unidentified. Sequencing was performed with immunoSEQ multiplex PCR; in TCRdb, only in-frame clones are kept and a portion is missing. The sample lists around 320,000 clones, roughly 84% occurring once. This sample stems from a study of shared clonotypes between healthy human individuals. Study-level results: Limited genetic and exposure-history diversity came from having few donors.

The J segment lost 2 bases and the V segment lost 1 base, leaving 6 bases of the junction unmatched. Germline CDR1 is MGHRA and CDR2 is YSYEKL. The CDR3 loop spans 16 amino acids. The V gene is TRBV4-1, the J gene TRBJ2-7; TRBD1 matches at 9 bases. What was sequenced was memory CD8+ T cells sorted from blood. Sample subset: CD45RO+ cells pooled with CCR7-negative TemRA cells. The receptor comes from a man younger than 30 in good health. The CDR3 is CASSQVGTGPTYEQYF. The CDR3 nucleotides are TGCGCCAGCAGCCAAGTAGGGACAGGGCCTACCTACGAGCAGTACTTC.